The 2 T cell receptor beta chains listed next were all sequenced from one sample in a study of blood T cell repertoires in COVID-19. Data came from immunoSEQ multiplex PCR; TCRdb stores just in-frame clones and leaves some out. The sample carries around 34,000 clones, around 82% recorded once. Sample: peripheral blood. The receptors here all came from a man older than 75 with active or convalescent COVID-19.

The V and J genes are TRBV24-1 and TRBJ2-7, with D tentatively TRBD2 (6 bases). Germline V lookup: CDR1 KGHDR, CDR2 SFDVKD. The CDR3 length is 13 residues. Trimming shortened V by 2 bases and J by 6 bases, and 10 bases separated the two germline ends. The CDR3 reads CATSDSGLPEQYF. Here the CDR3 DNA reads TGTGCCACCAGTGATTCCGGACTACCCGAGCAGTACTTC.

This chain joins TRBV6-5 and TRBJ1-5, with 10 positions matching TRBD1. The CDR3 contains 14 residues. Germline-derived CDR1 and CDR2 are MNHEY and SVGAGI. J was trimmed by 4 bases and V by 5 bases; bases with no gene match: 2. The CDR3 protein is CASSLDRGNQPQHF. The DNA for the CDR3 is TGTGCCAGCAGTCTGGACAGGGGGAATCAGCCCCAGCATTTT.